This T cell receptor beta chain was documented in a study of T cell responses to AZD1222 COVID-19 vaccine. About the study: Second doses were pooled across both intervals (about 4 or about 12 weeks). Study-level results: Females made up more of the donors, who were largely white British, and clonal diversity may have come out too low.

V lost 8 bases to trimming and J lost 5 bases; unmatched junction nucleotides: 7. The CDR3 is 13 residues long. CDR1 and CDR2 from the germline V gene are SGHRS and YFSETQ. About this clone: Its antigen is not known.

Method: immunoSEQ multiplex PCR; TCRdb's copy keeps in-frame clones and lacks some. The table records about 76,000 clones, 90% of them present only once. Material: peripheral blood, obtained on day 0 of AZD1222 vaccination. The sequence came from an adult in good health. The chain employs TRBV5-1 and TRBJ1-1; 9 bases align to TRBD1. The DNA for the CDR3 is TGCGCCAGTACGGGACAGGGAGAGACTGAAGCTTTCTTT. Its protein product is CASTGQGETEAFF.